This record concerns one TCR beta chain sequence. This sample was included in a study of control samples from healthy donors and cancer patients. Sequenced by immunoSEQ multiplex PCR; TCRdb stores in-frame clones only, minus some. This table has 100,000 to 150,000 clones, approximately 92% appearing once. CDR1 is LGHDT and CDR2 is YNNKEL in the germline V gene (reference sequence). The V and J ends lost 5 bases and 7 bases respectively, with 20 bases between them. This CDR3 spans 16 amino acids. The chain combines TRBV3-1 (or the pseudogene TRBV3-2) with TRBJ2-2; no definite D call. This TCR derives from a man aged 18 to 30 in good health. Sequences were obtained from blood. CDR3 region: CASSKVSPTLSGELFF. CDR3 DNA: TGTGCCAGCAGCAAAGTTAGTCCTACTCTCAGCGGGGAGCTGTTTTTT.